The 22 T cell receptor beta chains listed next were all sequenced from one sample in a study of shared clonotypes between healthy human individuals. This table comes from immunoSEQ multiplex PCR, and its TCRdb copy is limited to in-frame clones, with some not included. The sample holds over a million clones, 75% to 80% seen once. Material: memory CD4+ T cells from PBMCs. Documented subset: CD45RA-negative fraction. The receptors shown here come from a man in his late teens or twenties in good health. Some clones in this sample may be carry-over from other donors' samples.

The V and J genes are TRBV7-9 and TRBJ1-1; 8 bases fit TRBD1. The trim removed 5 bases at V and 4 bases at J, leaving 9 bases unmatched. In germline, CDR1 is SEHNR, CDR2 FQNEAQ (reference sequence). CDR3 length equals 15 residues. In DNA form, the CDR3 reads TGTGCCAGCAGCCACGGACAGGGTGGGTTCACTGAAGCTTTCTTT. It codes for CASSHGQGGFTEAFF.

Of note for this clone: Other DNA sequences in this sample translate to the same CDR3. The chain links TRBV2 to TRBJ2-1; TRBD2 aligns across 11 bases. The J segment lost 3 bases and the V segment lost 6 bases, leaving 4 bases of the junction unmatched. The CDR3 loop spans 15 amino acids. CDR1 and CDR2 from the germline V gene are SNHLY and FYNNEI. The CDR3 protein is CASRVTSGSYNEQFF. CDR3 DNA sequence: TGTGCCAGCAGAGTAACTAGCGGGAGCTACAATGAGCAGTTCTTC.

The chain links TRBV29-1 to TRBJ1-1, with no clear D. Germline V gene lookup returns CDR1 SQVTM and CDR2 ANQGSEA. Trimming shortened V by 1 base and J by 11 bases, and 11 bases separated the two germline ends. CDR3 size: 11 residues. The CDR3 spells CSVEGWITAFF. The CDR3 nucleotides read TGCAGCGTTGAAGGATGGATCACGGCTTTCTTT. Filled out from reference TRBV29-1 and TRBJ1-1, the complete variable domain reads SAVISQKPSRDICQRGTSLTIQCQVDSQVTMMFWYRQQPGQSLTLIATANQGSEATYESGFVIDKFPISRPNLTFSTLTVSNMSPEDSSIYLCSVEGWITAFFGQGTRLTVV.

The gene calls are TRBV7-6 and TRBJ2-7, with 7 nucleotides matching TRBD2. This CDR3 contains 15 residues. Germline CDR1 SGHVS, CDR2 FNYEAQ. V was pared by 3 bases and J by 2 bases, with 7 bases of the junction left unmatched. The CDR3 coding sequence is TGTGCCAGCAGCTTGGCAGGGAGGGAGGCCTACGAGCAGTACTTC. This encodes CASSLAGREAYEQYF.

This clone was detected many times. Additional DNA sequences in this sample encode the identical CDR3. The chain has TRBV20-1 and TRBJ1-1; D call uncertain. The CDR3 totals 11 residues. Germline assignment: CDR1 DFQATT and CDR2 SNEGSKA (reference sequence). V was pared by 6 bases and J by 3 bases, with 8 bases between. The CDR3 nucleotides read TGCAGTGCGGTCCCGTACACTGAAGCTTTCTTT. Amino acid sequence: CSAVPYTEAFF.

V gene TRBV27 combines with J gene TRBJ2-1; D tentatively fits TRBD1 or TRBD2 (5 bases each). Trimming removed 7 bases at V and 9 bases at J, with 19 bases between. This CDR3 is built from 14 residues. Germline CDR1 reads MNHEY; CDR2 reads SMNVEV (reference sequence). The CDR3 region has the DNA TGTGCCAGCACTGCCGGGGACGGGTGGGGTGAGCAGTTCTTC. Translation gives CASTAGDGWGEQFF.

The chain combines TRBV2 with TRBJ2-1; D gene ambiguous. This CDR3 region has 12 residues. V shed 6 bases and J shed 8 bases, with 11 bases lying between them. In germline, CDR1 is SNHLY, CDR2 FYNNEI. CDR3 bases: TGTGCCAGCAGAGAAAACGCCGATGAGCAGTTCTTC. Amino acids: CASRENADEQFF.

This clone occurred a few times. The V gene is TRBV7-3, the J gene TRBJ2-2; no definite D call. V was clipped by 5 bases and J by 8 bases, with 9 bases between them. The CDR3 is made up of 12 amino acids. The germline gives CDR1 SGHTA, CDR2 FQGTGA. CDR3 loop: CASSPNVGELFF. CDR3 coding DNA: TGTGCCAGCAGCCCGAACGTGGGGGAGCTGTTTTTT.

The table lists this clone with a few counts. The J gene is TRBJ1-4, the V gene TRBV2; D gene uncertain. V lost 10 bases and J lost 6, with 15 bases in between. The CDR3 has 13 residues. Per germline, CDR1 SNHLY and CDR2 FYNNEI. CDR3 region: CATQILRDEKLFF. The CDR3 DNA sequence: TGTGCCACCCAAATCTTGAGGGATGAAAAACTGTTTTTT.

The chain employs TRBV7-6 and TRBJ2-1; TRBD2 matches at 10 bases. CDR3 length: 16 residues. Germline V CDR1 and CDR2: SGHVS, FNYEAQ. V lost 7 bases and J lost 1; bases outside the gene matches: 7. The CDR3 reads CASNGGSGRSYNEQFF. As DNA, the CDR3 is TGTGCCAGCAATGGGGGTAGCGGGAGGTCCTACAATGAGCAGTTCTTC.

The CDR3 reads CASSLALTNTGELFF. For the CDR3, the DNA is TGCGCCAGCAGCTTGGCCCTGACGAACACCGGGGAGCTGTTTTTT. This rearrangement joins TRBV5-1 to TRBJ2-2; D remains unclear. In germline, CDR1 is SGHRS, CDR2 YFSETQ. The CDR3 covers 15 residues. Trimming took off 0 bases at V and 0 bases at J, with 6 bases between the two ends.

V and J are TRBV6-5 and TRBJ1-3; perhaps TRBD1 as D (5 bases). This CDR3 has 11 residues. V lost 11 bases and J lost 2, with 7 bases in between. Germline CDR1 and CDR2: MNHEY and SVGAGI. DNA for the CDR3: TGTGCCTCGACAGCTGGAAACACCATATATTTT. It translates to CASTAGNTIYF.

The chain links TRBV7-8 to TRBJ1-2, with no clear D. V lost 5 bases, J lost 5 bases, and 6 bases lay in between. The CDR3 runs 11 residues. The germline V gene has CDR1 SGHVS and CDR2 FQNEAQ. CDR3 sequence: CASSPGYGYTF. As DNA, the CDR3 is TGTGCCAGCAGCCCGGGATATGGCTACACCTTC.

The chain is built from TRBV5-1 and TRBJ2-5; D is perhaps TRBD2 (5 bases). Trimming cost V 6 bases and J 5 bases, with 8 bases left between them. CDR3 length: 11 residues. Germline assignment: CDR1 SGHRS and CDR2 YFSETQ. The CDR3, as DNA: TGCGCCAGCACGTCGGGGGAGACCCAGTACTTC. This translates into CASTSGETQYF.

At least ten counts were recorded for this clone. CDR3 amino acids: CASSLDSGQTVSYEQYF. For the CDR3, the DNA is TGTGCCAGCAGCTTAGATTCGGGACAAACTGTCTCCTACGAGCAGTACTTC. This rearrangement joins TRBV11-2 to TRBJ2-7; TRBD1 is a possible D gene (6 bases). The germline V gene encodes CDR1 SGHAT and CDR2 FQNNGV. Trimming stripped 0 bases from V and 0 bases from J, with 15 bases between. This CDR3 contains 17 residues.

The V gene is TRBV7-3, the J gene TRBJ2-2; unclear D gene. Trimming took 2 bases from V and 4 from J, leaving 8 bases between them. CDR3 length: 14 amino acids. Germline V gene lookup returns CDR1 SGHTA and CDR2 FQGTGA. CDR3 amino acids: CASSLSWFTGELFF. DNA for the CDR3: TGTGCCAGCAGCTTATCGTGGTTCACCGGGGAGCTGTTTTTT.

The CDR3 DNA follows: TGTGCCAGCAGGCAGACGGACAGGGGCATGGAGACCCAGTACTTC. This sequence encodes CASRQTDRGMETQYF. V usage is TRBV28 and J usage is TRBJ2-5, with 9 bases fitting TRBD1. V lost 6 bases to trimming and J lost 5 bases; unmatched junction nucleotides: 10. In germline, CDR1 is MDHEN, CDR2 SYDVKM. This CDR3 contains 15 residues. The full variable domain, rest sourced from reference TRBV28 and TRBJ2-5, is DVKVTQSSRYLVKRTGEKVFLECVQDMDHENMFWYRQDPGLGLRLIYFSYDVKMKEKGDIPEGYSVSREKKERFSLILESASTNQTSMYLCASRQTDRGMETQYFGPGTRLLVL.

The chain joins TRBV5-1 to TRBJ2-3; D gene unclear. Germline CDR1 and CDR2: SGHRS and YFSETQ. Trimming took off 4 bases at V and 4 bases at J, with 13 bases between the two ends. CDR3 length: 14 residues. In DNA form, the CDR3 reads TGCGCCAGCAGCCCCACGTCCTTATCAGATACGCAGTATTTT. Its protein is CASSPTSLSDTQYF.

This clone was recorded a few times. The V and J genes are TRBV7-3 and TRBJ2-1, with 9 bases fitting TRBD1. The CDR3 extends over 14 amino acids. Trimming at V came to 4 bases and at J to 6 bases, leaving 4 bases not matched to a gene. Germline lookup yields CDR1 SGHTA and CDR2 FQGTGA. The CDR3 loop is CASSYQTGGNEQFF. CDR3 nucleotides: TGTGCCAGCAGCTACCAGACAGGGGGCAATGAGCAGTTCTTC.

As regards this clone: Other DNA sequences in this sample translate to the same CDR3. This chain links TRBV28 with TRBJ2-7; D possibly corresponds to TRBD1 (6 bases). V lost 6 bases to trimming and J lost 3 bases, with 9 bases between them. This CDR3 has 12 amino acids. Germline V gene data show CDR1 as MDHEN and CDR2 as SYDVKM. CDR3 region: CASSGTFYEQYF. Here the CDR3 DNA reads TGTGCCAGCAGCGGGACATTCTACGAGCAGTACTTC.

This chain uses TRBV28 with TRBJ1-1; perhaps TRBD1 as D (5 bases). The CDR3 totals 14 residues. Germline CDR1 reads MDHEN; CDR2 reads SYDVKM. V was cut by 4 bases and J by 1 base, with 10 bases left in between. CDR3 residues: CASSSVGGNTEAFF. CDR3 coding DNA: TGTGCCAGCAGTTCCGTTGGGGGGAACACTGAAGCTTTCTTT.

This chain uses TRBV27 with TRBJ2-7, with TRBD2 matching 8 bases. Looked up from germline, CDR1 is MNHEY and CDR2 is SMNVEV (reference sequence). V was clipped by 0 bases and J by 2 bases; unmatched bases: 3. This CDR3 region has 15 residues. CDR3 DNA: TGTGCCAGCAGTTTATCGTTGGGACTAGCCTACGAGCAGTACTTC. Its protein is CASSLSLGLAYEQYF.